This paragraph reports one T cell receptor (beta chain). After removal of 6 bases from V and 1 base from J, the junction contained 15 bases not matched to a gene. CDR3 length: 19 residues. Germline lookup yields CDR1 SGHRS and CDR2 YFSETQ. Some clones are missing from TCRdb's copy, which holds only in-frame ones; the method was immunoSEQ multiplex PCR. This sample has 65,000 to 70,000 clones; more than 60% occur once, and the top ten carry about 24%. This sample is part of a study of blood T cell repertoires in COVID-19. Background on the study: T cells, B-cell-depleted T cells, or PBMCs supplied cDNA or gDNA.

Sequenced: peripheral blood. V is TRBV5-1 and J is TRBJ2-1; TRBD2 matches at 11 bases. The receptor's source is a human donor in a cohort sampled during active COVID-19. CDR3 sequence reads: CASTPATSGSAVSYNEQFF. DNA of the CDR3: TGCGCCAGCACCCCCGCAACTAGCGGGAGTGCGGTTTCCTACAATGAGCAGTTCTTC.